Below, 8 T cell receptor beta chains from the same sample are listed, as sequenced in a study of CD8 T cells in ankylosing spondylitis. Study-level points and caveats: A TCR beta motif of fewer than ten highly homologous variants seemed to mark ankylosing spondylitis blood.

No antigen has been identified for these receptors. TCRdb fed the 5' RACE reads into MiXCR, producing one record per CDR3 protein. The sample includes 300,000 to 400,000 distinct CDR3 sequences, around 22% of them seen just once. The sample consisted of blood, either unsorted or a sorted T cell fraction (not recorded which). The receptors derive from a male donor with ankylosing spondylitis.

This chain links TRBV7-3 with TRBJ2-3; 7 nucleotides align to TRBD1. In germline, CDR1 is SGHTA, CDR2 FQGTGA. The CDR3 is 15 residues long. With V trimmed by 5 bases and J by 1 base, 6 bases remained unmatched. CDR3: CASSPGTDGTDTQYF. The CDR3 DNA is TGTGCCAGCAGCCCCGGGACAGATGGCACAGATACGCAGTATTTT. Drawing the rest from reference TRBV7-3 and TRBJ2-3, the complete variable domain is GAGVSQTPSNKVTEKGKYVELRCDPISGHTALYWYRQSLGQGPEFLIYFQGTGAADDSGLPNDRFFAVRPEGSVSTLKIQRTERGDSAVYLCASSPGTDGTDTQYFGPGTRLTVL.

This clonotype was recorded a few times. This chain links TRBV4-3 with TRBJ2-5, with D unclear. Germline loops: CDR1 LGHNA, CDR2 YSLEER. Trimming took off 0 bases at V and 7 bases at J, with 12 bases between the two ends. There are 14 residues in the CDR3. DNA for the CDR3: TGCGCCAGCAGCCAAGAAGGATCCTGTACGACCCAGTACTTC. Protein sequence: CASSQEGSCTTQYF.

The chain uses TRBV19 and TRBJ2-6; D may be TRBD1 or TRBD2 (5 bases each). The CDR3 is made up of 16 amino acids. Per germline, CDR1 LNHDA and CDR2 SQIVND (reference sequence). V gave up 6 bases and J gave up 5 bases, with 17 bases separating them. This CDR3 is CASSPWVGGRANVLTF. Written as DNA, the CDR3 is TGTGCCAGTAGCCCCTGGGTTGGGGGTCGGGCCAACGTCCTGACTTTC.

The chain combines TRBV4-3 with TRBJ2-7; D not resolved. CDR3 length equals 13 residues. V was pared by 2 bases and J by 2 bases, with 7 bases between. Germline loops: CDR1 LGHNA, CDR2 YSLEER. CDR3 loop: CASSQRVTYEQYF. The CDR3 bases are TGCGCCAGCAGCCAACGGGTGACCTACGAGCAGTACTTC.

V usage is TRBV5-1 and J usage is TRBJ2-7; 9 nucleotides align to TRBD1. V was clipped by 0 bases and J by 7 bases; unmatched bases: 5. Germline V CDR1 and CDR2: SGHRS, YFSETQ. This CDR3 has 14 residues. Here the CDR3 reads CASSLVDRGREQYF. DNA of the CDR3: TGCGCCAGCAGCTTGGTCGACAGGGGGAGGGAGCAGTACTTC.

The V gene is TRBV18, the J gene TRBJ1-5; 9 bases match TRBD1. CDR1 is KGHSH and CDR2 is LQKENI in the germline V gene. The CDR3 is made up of 16 amino acids. Losses at the gene ends were 2 bases for V and 7 bases for J; bases not matched to a gene: 9. The CDR3 nucleotides read TGTGCCAGCTCACCAGTGAACAGGGGGCTGGGGCAGCCCCAGCATTTT. Translating it yields CASSPVNRGLGQPQHF.

The V call is TRBV7-2, the J call TRBJ1-4; 7 nucleotides line up with TRBD1. CDR3 length equals 13 residues. CDR1 SGHTA and CDR2 FQGNSA come from the germline V gene. The trim removed 5 bases at V and 7 bases at J, leaving 4 bases unmatched. The CDR3 sequence: CASSIRTGEKLFF. The CDR3 region has the DNA TGTGCCAGCAGCATCAGGACAGGTGAAAAACTGTTTTTT.

Comment on this clonotype: The germline gene is not matched at one end of the junction; a read error may be the cause. This chain links TRBV25-1 with TRBJ2-4; TRBD2 is a possible D gene (5 bases). Germline V gene sequence: CDR1 MGHDK, CDR2 SYGVNS. This CDR3 comprises 12 residues. The CDR3 region has the DNA TGTGCCAGCAGTGTTAATGGAGTCAGGCGGGACTTC. Translated, it gives CASSVNGVRRDF.